Listed below are T cell receptor beta chains from one sample, sequenced in a study of blood T cell repertoires in COVID-19. Assay used: immunoSEQ multiplex PCR; TCRdb lists only in-frame clones, some missing. The profile shows some 120,000 clones, about 85% of them singletons. Sequencing used peripheral blood. The receptors originated from a woman over 75 with COVID-19, enrolled during active disease. Both conserved end residues are part of each CDR3. D genes are given only for firm matches. Rows may omit the clone size; those that give it use once, few, many or a size class.

>once|-|TRBJ2-3|TRBV3-1/TRBV3-2
CASSSRDSTRGTDTQYF
TGTGCCAGCAGCTCCCGGGACTCAACTCGTGGCACAGATACGCAGTATTTT
>-|TRBD2|TRBJ2-7|TRBV7-9
CASSLISGSSNEQYF
TGTGCCAGCAGCTTAATCAGCGGGAGTAGCAACGAGCAGTACTTC
>-|-|TRBJ2-7|TRBV28
CASTTQGLYYEQYF
TGTGCCAGCACCACCCAGGGACTTTACTACGAGCAGTACTTC
>-|TRBD2|TRBJ2-1|TRBV7-2
CASSLVSGSGNEQFF
TGTGCCAGCAGCTTAGTTAGCGGGAGCGGAAATGAGCAGTTCTTC
>-|TRBD1|TRBJ1-1|TRBV4-2
CASSQSTGSTEAFF
TGTGCCAGCAGCCAGTCGACAGGGAGCACTGAAGCTTTCTTT
>many|-|TRBJ1-2|TRBV5-4
CASSLQGLPGYTF
TGTGCCAGCAGCTTACAGGGTCTTCCCGGCTACACCTTC
>once|-|TRBJ2-7|TRBV6-5
CASSRGSAYEQYF
TGTGCCAGCAGCCGCGGGTCGGCCTACGAGCAGTACTTC
>-|TRBD1|TRBJ1-2|TRBV3-1/TRBV3-2
CASSQGDSYGYTF
TGTGCCAGCAGCCAAGGGGACAGCTATGGCTACACCTTC
>-|TRBD1|TRBJ2-7|TRBV3-1/TRBV3-2
CASSHRQGRTYEQYF
TGTGCCAGCAGCCACCGACAGGGTCGTACCTACGAGCAGTACTTC
>-|TRBD1|TRBJ2-5|TRBV5-1
CASTSTRTGLGTETQYF
TGCGCCAGCACCTCCACGAGGACAGGGCTAGGTACGGAGACCCAGTACTTC
>-|TRBD1|TRBJ2-4|TRBV5-4
CASSLEGTGENIQYF
TGTGCCAGCAGCTTGGAAGGGACAGGGGAAAACATTCAGTACTTC
>-|TRBD1|TRBJ2-7|TRBV6-2/TRBV6-3
CASSHPPGQGGYEQYF
TGTGCCAGCAGCCACCCCCCGGGACAGGGGGGATACGAGCAGTACTTC
>few|-|TRBJ1-1|TRBV4-3
CASSQVGQTEAFF
TGCGCCAGCAGCCAAGTCGGACAGACAGAAGCTTTCTTT
>-|TRBD1|TRBJ1-5|TRBV6-5
CATDRGSNQPQHF
TGTGCCACCGACAGGGGTAGCAATCAGCCCCAGCATTTT
>-|-|TRBJ2-2|TRBV6-1
CASSEGWGGGGELFF
TGTGCCAGCAGTGAAGGGTGGGGAGGTGGCGGGGAGCTGTTTTTT
>few|-|TRBJ2-7|TRBV7-8
CASSSATSEQYF
TGTGCCAGCAGCTCCGCCACAAGCGAGCAGTACTTC
>once|TRBD1|TRBJ2-2|TRBV5-4
CASSPSGQGAIGELFF
TGTGCCAGCAGCCCCTCCGGGCAGGGGGCGATCGGGGAGCTGTTTTTT
>-|-|TRBJ1-2|TRBV2
CASSDRAGGNYGYTF
TGTGCCAGCAGTGATAGGGCAGGAGGAAACTATGGCTACACCTTC
>-|TRBD1|TRBJ1-2|TRBV6-5
CASSLITTGAYGYTF
TGTGCCAGCAGCCTAATTACTACAGGGGCCTATGGCTACACCTTC
>-|-|TRBJ2-2|TRBV5-4
CASSLAFGGDFTGELFF
TGTGCCAGCAGCTTGGCATTTGGCGGGGATTTCACCGGGGAGCTGTTTTTT
>-|TRBD2|TRBJ2-2|TRBV19
CASSILAGATGELFF
TGTGCCAGTAGTATCCTAGCGGGAGCGACCGGGGAGCTGTTTTTT
>-|TRBD2|TRBJ2-1|TRBV9
CASHIKGRTSETEKNNEQFF
TGTGCCAGCCACATTAAAGGAAGAACTAGCGAAACGGAAAAAAACAATGAGCAGTTCTTC
>-|TRBD2|TRBJ2-7|TRBV18
CASSPPGLADGEQYF
TGTGCCAGCTCACCACCGGGACTAGCGGACGGCGAGCAGTACTTC
>-|-|TRBJ2-7|TRBV19
CASSLFGAYEQYF
TGTGCCAGTAGCCTCTTTGGAGCCTACGAGCAGTACTTC
>-|TRBD1|TRBJ1-2|TRBV18
CASSPPDREIGGYTF
TGTGCCAGCTCACCCCCGGACAGGGAAATAGGGGGCTACACCTTC
>once|TRBD1|TRBJ1-2|TRBV10-3
CAISARTGSYGYTF
TGTGCCATCAGTGCAAGGACAGGTTCGTATGGCTACACCTTC
>-|TRBD2|TRBJ2-5|TRBV19
CASTTGLAGAETQYF
TGTGCCAGTACCACGGGACTAGCGGGAGCGGAGACCCAGTACTTC
>-|TRBD2|TRBJ2-1|TRBV20-1
CSASRLAGAGEQFF
TGCAGTGCTAGTCGCCTAGCGGGAGCCGGTGAGCAGTTCTTC
>-|-|TRBJ2-1|TRBV5-6
CASSLESLLRNEQFF
TGTGCCAGCAGCTTGGAAAGTTTACTTCGTAATGAGCAGTTCTTC
>-|-|TRBJ2-1|TRBV24-1
CATSVTGYNEQFF
TGTGCCACCAGTGTTACGGGATACAATGAGCAGTTCTTC
>-|-|TRBJ2-7|TRBV2
CASSARHRYEQYF
TGTGCCAGCAGCGCCAGACATCGGTACGAGCAGTACTTC
>-|-|TRBJ1-5|TRBV5-6
CASSLVAVPPPYQPQHF
TGTGCCAGCAGCTTGGTGGCAGTACCCCCGCCCTATCAGCCCCAGCATTTT
>-|TRBD2|TRBJ2-1|TRBV11-3
CASSPAWGGDNEQFF
TGTGCCAGCAGCCCCGCCTGGGGAGGGGACAATGAGCAGTTCTTC
>-|-|TRBJ1-5|TRBV21-1
CASSIVKDRAEQPQHF
TGTGCCAGCAGCATCGTAAAGGACAGGGCGGAACAGCCCCAGCATTTT
>-|-|TRBJ2-7|TRBV7-9
CASSDAGLAYEQYF
TGTGCCAGCTCGGACGCAGGGCTTGCCTACGAGCAGTACTTC
>-|-|TRBJ2-2|TRBV7-9
CASSLLIVTGNTGELFF
TGTGCCAGCAGCTTATTGATAGTAACAGGGAACACCGGGGAGCTGTTTTTT
>few|TRBD1|TRBJ1-5|TRBV19
CASSQNTGANQPQHF
TGTGCCAGTAGTCAAAACACAGGGGCCAATCAGCCCCAGCATTTT
>-|TRBD2|TRBJ2-3|TRBV9
CASSVAGGLAPDTQYF
TGTGCCAGCAGCGTAGCGGGAGGACTAGCCCCAGATACGCAGTATTTT
>-|TRBD2|TRBJ2-7|TRBV4-3
CASSQDLAGAVISYEQYF
TGCGCCAGCAGCCAAGATCTAGCGGGAGCAGTGATCTCCTACGAGCAGTACTTC
>-|TRBD1|TRBJ2-7|TRBV28
CASSPRTGGSYEQYF
TGTGCCAGCAGTCCCAGGACAGGGGGCTCCTACGAGCAGTACTTC
>-|-|TRBJ2-1|TRBV9
CASSVEALAIDEQFF
TGTGCCAGCAGCGTAGAAGCGCTAGCTATCGACGAGCAGTTCTTC
>-|-|TRBJ2-5|TRBV28
CASSFLGPGRTQYF
TGTGCCAGCAGTTTTTTGGGTCCTGGGCGCACCCAGTACTTC
>-|-|TRBJ2-1|TRBV11-2
CASSLRSDRSYNEQFF
TGTGCCAGCAGCTTACGCTCTGACAGATCTTACAATGAGCAGTTCTTC
>-|TRBD1|TRBJ2-3|TRBV4-3
CASSQDRTGGTDTQYF
TGCGCCAGCAGCCAAGATAGAACAGGGGGCACAGATACGCAGTATTTT
>-|TRBD2|TRBJ2-7|TRBV6-2/TRBV6-3
CASSDPTSGKTYEQYF
TGTGCCAGCAGTGACCCGACTAGCGGGAAGACCTACGAGCAGTACTTC
>-|-|TRBJ2-3|TRBV15
CATSVRDSEGDTQYF
TGTGCCACCAGCGTCCGGGACTCCGAAGGAGATACGCAGTATTTT
>-|-|TRBJ1-4|TRBV7-2
CASSLARQGGEKLFF
TGTGCCAGCAGCTTAGCGAGGCAGGGTGGGGAAAAACTGTTTTTT
>-|-|TRBJ2-7|TRBV7-2
CASSFRDAYEQYF
TGTGCCAGCAGCTTCAGGGATGCCTACGAGCAGTACTTC
>-|TRBD1|TRBJ1-5|TRBV9
CASSVGPGGFGQPQHF
TGTGCCAGCAGCGTAGGGCCAGGGGGGTTTGGACAGCCCCAGCATTTT
>once|TRBD1|TRBJ1-5|TRBV5-5
CASSLAGGRQPQHF
TGTGCCAGCAGCTTGGCAGGGGGTAGACAGCCCCAGCATTTT
>-|-|TRBJ2-5|TRBV12-3/TRBV12-4
CASSPSWETQYF
TGTGCCAGCAGCCCTAGTTGGGAGACCCAGTACTTC
>-|TRBD1|TRBJ1-5|TRBV27
CASSLQGARQPQHF
TGTGCCAGCAGTTTACAGGGGGCGCGACAGCCCCAGCATTTT
>-|TRBD2|TRBJ2-3|TRBV27
CASSSRGSGRDTQYF
TGTGCCAGCAGTTCCCGGGGTAGCGGGAGGGATACGCAGTATTTT